The TCR beta chain described here comes from a study of T cell responses to AZD1222 COVID-19 vaccine. On the study more broadly: Some second doses came at about 4 weeks and others at about 12 weeks; these were pooled. Study-level findings and limits: Repertoire sampling was restricted to post-peak T cell response timepoints. There were mostly white British donors and more females than males, and clonal diversity was possibly underestimated. Reportedly, nearly half of unique spike TCRs recognized epitopes outside B.1.351/B.1.1.7 mutations.

Trimming took off 0 bases at V and 4 bases at J, with 12 bases between the two ends. The CDR3 has 16 amino acids. The germline CDR1 and CDR2 sequences are MGHRA and YSYEKL. As for this clone: Its antigen remains unknown.

The table came from immunoSEQ multiplex PCR; TCRdb's copy has only in-frame clones and leaves some out. The sample gives 150,000 or so clones, roughly 92% of which show up once; roughly 5.1% is in the top ten. The V and J genes are TRBV4-1 and TRBJ2-2; D ambiguous. Source: peripheral blood, taken on day 0 of AZD1222 vaccination. The sequence was collected from an adult in good health. The CDR3 here is CASSQERFSSTGELFF. DNA for the CDR3: TGCGCCAGCAGCCAAGAGAGGTTCTCTTCCACCGGGGAGCTGTTTTTT.